The entry that follows covers one T cell receptor (beta chain) sequence. Its antigen is currently unknown. Only in-frame clones appear in the TCRdb table, and some are missing; sequencing was by immunoSEQ multiplex PCR. The table has roughly 510,000 clones, around nine tenths seen once. Indicated treatment: some 20 received Ad26.COV2.S at low or high dose, single or two shots; 5 received placebo; per-sample allocation not given. Following the first vaccine or placebo injection, samples were taken on day 63. Aged 18-55 years, donor was enrolled in Boston in 2020. Its platform was an Ad26 vector, and its expressed antigen was Wuhan-strain SARS-CoV-2 spike. Trimming removed 0 bases at V and 4 bases at J, with 8 bases between. Germline V gene data show CDR1 as SGHRS and CDR2 as YFSETQ. There are 13 residues in the CDR3. This sample is drawn from a study of Ad26.COV2.S vaccination and SARS-CoV-2 variants. Overall study: Donor allocation was to the COV1001 Ad26.COV2.S trial arm.

Findings of the study overall: For non-spike TCRs, breadth in vaccine recipients resembled that in placebo recipients.

The sequence was collected from a person between 18 and 65 years old who received the Ad26.COV2.S COVID-19 vaccine or a placebo. Material: peripheral blood, obtained in a trial of Ad26.COV2.S vaccine versus placebo. V usage is TRBV5-1 and J usage is TRBJ2-7; the D is unclear. The CDR3 DNA sequence: TGCGCCAGCAGCTTGGCGGGCCTTTACGAGCAGTACTTC. This sequence encodes CASSLAGLYEQYF.